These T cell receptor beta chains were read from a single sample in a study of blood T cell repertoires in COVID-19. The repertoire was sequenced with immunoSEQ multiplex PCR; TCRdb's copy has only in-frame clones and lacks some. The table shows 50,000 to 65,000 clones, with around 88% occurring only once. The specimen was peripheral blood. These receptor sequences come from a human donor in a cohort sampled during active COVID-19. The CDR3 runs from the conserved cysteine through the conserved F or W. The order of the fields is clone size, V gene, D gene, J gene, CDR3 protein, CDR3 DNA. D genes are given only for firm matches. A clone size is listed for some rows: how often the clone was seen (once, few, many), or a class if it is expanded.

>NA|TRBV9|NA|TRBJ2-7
CASSVQALSYEQYF
TGTGCCAGCAGCGTACAGGCTCTCTCCTACGAGCAGTACTTC
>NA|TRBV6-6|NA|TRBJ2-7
CASSYTALSYEQYF
TGTGCCAGCAGTTACACAGCATTATCCTACGAGCAGTACTTC
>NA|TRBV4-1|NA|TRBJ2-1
CASSQGGNEQFF
TGCGCCAGCAGCCAAGGAGGTAATGAGCAGTTCTTC
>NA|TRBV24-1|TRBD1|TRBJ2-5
CAIIHRDRGEETQYF
TGTGCCATCATCCACCGGGACAGGGGAGAAGAGACCCAGTACTTC
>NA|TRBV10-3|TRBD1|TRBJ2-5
CAISESTYYRGQETQYF
TGTGCCATCAGTGAGTCGACATATTACAGGGGCCAAGAGACCCAGTACTTC
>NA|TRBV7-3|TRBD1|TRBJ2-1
CASSRSGDSYNEQFF
TGTGCCAGCAGCCGGAGTGGGGACAGCTACAATGAGCAGTTCTTC
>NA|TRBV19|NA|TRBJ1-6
CASRGTAYNSPLHF
TGTGCCAGTCGGGGGACGGCTTATAATTCACCCCTCCACTTT
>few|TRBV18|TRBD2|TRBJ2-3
CASSPGLDLTDTQYF
TGTGCCAGCTCACCCGGACTAGACTTGACAGATACGCAGTATTTT
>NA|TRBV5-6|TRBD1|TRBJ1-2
CASMEGPGQGISYGYTF
TGTGCCAGCATGGAAGGACCGGGACAGGGTATCAGCTATGGCTACACCTTC
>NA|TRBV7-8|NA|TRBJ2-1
CASSSTGYPYNEQFF
TGTGCCAGCAGCTCCACGGGGTACCCCTACAATGAGCAGTTCTTC
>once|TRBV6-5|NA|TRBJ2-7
CASSYSQGSEQYF
TGTGCCAGCAGTTACTCTCAGGGGTCCGAGCAGTACTTC
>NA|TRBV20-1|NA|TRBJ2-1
CAGLSYNEQFF
TGCGCGGGACTGTCCTACAATGAGCAGTTCTTC
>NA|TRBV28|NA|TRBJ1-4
CASSLPQGQKEEKLFF
TGTGCCAGCAGTTTACCCCAGGGCCAAAAAGAGGAAAAACTGTTTTTT
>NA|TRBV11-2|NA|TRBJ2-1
CASSFASWLASRSNEQFF
TGTGCCAGCAGCTTCGCCAGCTGGCTGGCTAGCCGGAGTAATGAGCAGTTCTTC
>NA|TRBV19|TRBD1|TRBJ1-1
CASGQTGRRNTEAFF
TGTGCTAGTGGCCAGACAGGGCGTCGGAACACTGAAGCTTTCTTT
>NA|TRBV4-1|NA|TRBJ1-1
CASSQDTGSGEAFF
TGCGCCAGCAGCCAAGATACAGGATCAGGTGAAGCTTTCTTT
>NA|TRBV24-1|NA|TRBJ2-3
CATSDFYGDTQYF
TGTGCCACCAGTGATTTTTACGGGGATACGCAGTATTTT
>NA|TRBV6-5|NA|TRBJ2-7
CASGIGSSYEQYF
TGTGCCAGCGGAATTGGGAGCTCCTACGAGCAGTACTTC
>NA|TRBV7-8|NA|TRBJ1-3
CASSLVPRDSGNTIYF
TGTGCCAGCAGCTTAGTCCCCCGAGACTCTGGAAACACCATATATTTT
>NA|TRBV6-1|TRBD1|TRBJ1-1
CASSEVRGQGRLLAFF
TGTGCCAGCAGTGAAGTAAGGGGACAGGGCAGGTTATTGGCTTTCTTT
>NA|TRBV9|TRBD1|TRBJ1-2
CASSVRPGGNYGYTF
TGTGCCAGCAGCGTACGGCCAGGGGGGAACTATGGCTACACCTTC
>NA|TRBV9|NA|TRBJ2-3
CASHREQGGWDTQYF
TGTGCCAGCCATCGCGAACAGGGGGGGTGGGATACGCAGTATTTT
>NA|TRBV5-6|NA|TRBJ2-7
CASSLRGSKDEQYF
TGTGCCAGCAGCTTACGAGGGAGTAAGGACGAGCAGTACTTC
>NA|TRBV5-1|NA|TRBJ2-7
CASSLGSSGEQYF
TGCGCCAGCAGCTTGGGTAGTAGCGGCGAGCAGTACTTC
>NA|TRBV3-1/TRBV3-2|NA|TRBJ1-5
CASSQGGRNQPQHF
TGTGCCAGCAGCCAGGGGGGGCGTAATCAGCCCCAGCATTTT
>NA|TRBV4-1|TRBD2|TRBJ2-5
CASSQEGGQIGRETQYF
TGCGCCAGCAGCCAAGAAGGCGGGCAGATCGGGAGGGAGACCCAGTACTTC
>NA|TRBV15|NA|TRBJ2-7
CATSRDLRGQYF
TGTGCCACCAGCAGAGATCTCAGGGGGCAGTACTTC
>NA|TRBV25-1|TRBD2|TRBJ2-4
CASSPREGRAKNIQYF
TGTGCCAGCAGTCCCCGGGAGGGTCGAGCCAAAAACATTCAGTACTTC
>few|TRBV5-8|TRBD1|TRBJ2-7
CASTSWGQNYEQYF
TGTGCCAGCACCTCGTGGGGACAGAACTACGAGCAGTACTTC